This T cell receptor beta chain was sequenced during a study of cytomegalovirus exposure and HLA in healthy donors (dated by TCRdb to about 2017). The study in broad terms: In an earlier analysis of about 560 of the donors, less than 350 Gb of sequence data and 90 million to 120 million unique TCR beta sequences from about 179 million T cells were reported. An early release covering around 630 HLA-typed donors comprised about 310 gigabases of sequencing data and 65 million to 100 million unique TCR sequences. Of the approximately 400 genotyped donors, 65% to 90% fell in the genetic ancestry cluster associated with self-reported Caucasian donors. The study was designed to test whether signatures of past pathogen exposure could be identified by cataloging public T cell receptors. Using immunosequencing, the study profiled T cell repertoires from 640 or so subjects and related those repertoires to cytomegalovirus serostatus. Along with the roughly 700-subject first cohort, a separate validation cohort of over a hundred different subjects was used. To predict cytomegalovirus infection status, the study brought together high-throughput TCR immunosequencing, statistical association of individual TCRs with disease status, and machine learning. A later analysis re-examined previously published TCR beta repertoires from 600 to 700 donors and added high-resolution HLA genotyping to investigate patterns of TCR occurrence. The later analysis used no new phenotypic data to find candidate immune exposures, relying instead on TCR beta sequences and their occurrence across donors. In an earlier analysis of a few hundred of the donors, high-throughput TCR beta sequencing was used to judge whether each TCR beta V gene segment behaved as functional or pseudogenic. Donor age, sex, ethnicity and CMV serostatus were collected together with the repertoire data. A later genetic analysis took genome-wide SNP genotypes for about 55% of the 666 donors and used that subset as a discovery cohort. All discovery cohort repertoires had been generated on a single sequencing platform. HLA typing covered class I and class II loci at four-digit resolution. Typing coverage differed by locus: A, B, C, DRB1 and DQB1 were typed in about 629-640 donors, DQA1 in 522, DPA1 in around 580, and DPB1 in 400 to 490. Because of strong linkage in the cohort, roughly five DR-DQ haplotypes were treated as single units for association and clustering. Across around 400 genotyped donors of the cohort, an average of roughly 230,000 unique TCR beta nucleotide sequences per donor were sequenced, and roughly a sixth of those sequences were non-productive.

The cohort comprised some 730 healthy bone marrow donors. At the time of sampling, all cohort members were nominally healthy, though unrecorded immune exposures were likely present. The donor was CMV seronegative and was included in the group of several hundred seronegative cohort members. A peripheral blood sample was provided by each donor, and peripheral blood mononuclear cells were used for TCR beta sequencing. Genomic DNA extraction from the blood cell samples was performed with the Qiagen DNeasy Blood Extraction Kit. The receptor library was made with the immunoSEQ multiplex PCR assay. For the multiplex PCR, a mixture combining 60 forward primers for TCR Vbeta segments and 13 reverse primers for TCR Jbeta segments was used. The CDR3 region of rearranged TCR beta genes was amplified from genomic DNA with a multiplex PCR assay. The Illumina HiSeq System was used to sequence the amplified TCR beta libraries as 87-base-pair reads. In the paper's pipeline: In a later analysis, 80 million or so unique TCR beta chains were counted across the 666 repertoires, and roughly 11 million of these chains were shared by at least two donors. To remove PCR and sequencing errors, raw reads were error-corrected and collapsed into unique sequences using a nearest-neighbor algorithm that merged closely related sequences. To assign V, D and J gene segments, CDR3 sequences were aligned to IMGT reference sequences. For a sequence to be retained, a match of at least six nucleotides was required to both a V gene segment and a J gene segment. A rearrangement was called productive if the CDR3 had no stop codons and remained in frame with V and J, and every other rearrangement was called non-productive. CDR3 was defined according to IMGT convention as the region running from the second conserved V-encoded cysteine to the conserved J-encoded phenylalanine. In an earlier analysis of roughly 610 of the donors, sequences lacking an unambiguous match to a single V gene segment were excluded. In an earlier analysis of approximately 500 of the donors, a V segment was called functional when productive rearrangements were above 56.7%, and segregating when the standard deviation between donors exceeded 5%. A statistical classification framework was built for diagnosing cytomegalovirus status from the catalog of TCR beta chain sequences. A later analysis assigned V and J genes by comparing TCR nucleotide sequences with IMGT/GENE-DB human TR gene sequences. A later analysis assigned CDR3 sequences and most-parsimonious VDJ recombination scenarios with the TCRdist pipeline. In a later analysis, each TCR beta chain was defined by its CDR3 amino acid sequence together with its V-gene family, and reads without a unique V-gene family were excluded. A later analysis removed 592 highly shared, low-generation-probability nucleotide sequences to deal with suspected cross-contamination and a sequencing artifact. In a later analysis, a clonal expansion index for each public chain was calculated from normalized within-repertoire ranks of inferred template counts. In a later analysis, generation probabilities were computed using a VDJ recombination model fitted to out-of-frame rearrangements, and the results were checked against IGoR. In a later analysis, hypergeometric tests were used to score TCR-TCR, TCR-HLA and TCR-CMV co-occurrence, with a repertoire-size bias correction applied to TCR pairs. A later analysis estimated false discovery rates by permuting HLA or CMV assignments 20 times. A later analysis grouped co-occurring TCRs with DBSCAN, adding TCRdist sequence similarity when clustering within HLA-allele-positive subsets. Repertoires with fewer than 30,000 or more than 120,000 public chains, plus five repertoires with anomalous nucleotide sharing, were excluded from co-occurrence clustering. TCRdb obtained this table from immuneACCESS and retained in-frame rearrangements with V and J assigned. These tables miss some clones; where compared with another copy, unresolved V genes account for less than half of the shortfall, and the remainder is unexplained. V, J and clone size derive from that table, while D and trimming were established from the DNA sequence. The sample table holds 100,000 or so clones, of which roughly three fifths were seen once. The ten largest account for roughly 6.7% of the sample.

Spanning cysteine to phenylalanine, the CDR3 consists of 15 amino acids. Only CDR3 DNA is held: 45 bases, read in frame from base 1. Trimming costs V 0 bases and J 6 bases, and their ends lie 15 bases apart. Taken from the germline V gene, the CDR1 and CDR2 loops are SGHRS and YFSETQ. What the authors observed across the whole study: The classifier was reported to diagnose cytomegalovirus status with high specificity and sensitivity in both the original and validation cohorts. In an earlier analysis of around 600 of the donors, most TCR beta V segments appeared in productive rearrangements about 87% or about 30% of the time, broadly matching IMGT annotations. Correlated functional status among segregating V segments might be attributable to linkage disequilibrium, but an unknown experimental factor could not be ruled out. Across donors, most TCR sequences were observed very rarely, whereas some public TCRs were present in many individuals. CMV serostatus was the only immune exposure information available for the cohort. A later analysis found that most CMV-associated TCR beta chains appeared HLA-restricted, with HLA associations seemingly driven largely by CMV exposure. The cohort was sequenced for TCR beta chains only, and without alpha or paired-chain data the features that could be detected were limited. The authors suggested that the approach could potentially be extended to other disease states and immunological phenotypes. V-gene and J-gene trimming of TCR beta chains was associated with a missense DCLRE1C variant in a later genetic analysis, and the association was replicated in an independent cohort. In a later analysis, HLA-associated TCR beta chains were found to be more clonally expanded and to have lower generation probabilities than equally common non-associated chains. Assigning TCR associations to individual alleles was difficult when HLA alleles, especially DR and DQ, strongly co-occurred. In the study, 150 to 200 TCR beta chains were listed as associated with cytomegalovirus. In vitro tests confirmed that three of the cytomegalovirus-associated TCR beta chains recognize cytomegalovirus antigens. A further reported finding was that TCR beta sequences accurately predicted the HLA-A and HLA-B alleles for most subjects in the first cohort. HLA typing was unavailable for some donors at each locus, so association tests used only the typed subset. In a later analysis, several top co-occurrence clusters were reported to appear linked to parvovirus B19, influenza, CMV and Epstein-Barr virus. In a later analysis, TCR association rates were found to vary across HLA loci, with the most associated TCRs seen for DRB1 alleles and the fewest for HLA-C alleles. Specific HLA alleles were associated with 15,000 to 20,000 TCR beta sequences at a false discovery rate of 0.05 in a later analysis. A later genetic analysis reported fewer N-insertions in productive TCRs among donors in an Asian-associated ancestry cluster than the 666-donor mean. Sequencing depth was assumed to be roughly uniform across donors in the presence/absence analyses, though that assumption may not hold. The earlier analysis of 587 of the donors excluded some 15 rarely observed V segments, including chromosome 9 orphons, because counts were too low. A cluster of highly shared sequence variants was judged likely to represent a technical artifact of the sequencing pipeline. Some IMGT-functional V segments, including TRBV6-2 and TRBV6-3, could not be distinguished by the 87-base-pair reads and were therefore excluded.

A few counts support this clone. This receptor's antigen is unknown. Qualities for individual bases were not recorded, and no much larger clone is one base off. The clonotype was recovered from a woman in her twenties or thirties in good health and CMV-seronegative. Sequencing used PBMCs. The chain joins TRBV5-1 to TRBJ1-2, and perhaps TRBD1 as D gene, on 5 matching bases. Here is the DNA: TGCGCCAGCAGCTTGGGGGAGCGGGACGTGAATGGCTACACCTTC. Its protein product is CASSLGERDVNGYTF.